The source of this TCR beta chain is a study of patients and donors after allogeneic stem cell transplantation. This clonotype ranks as medium-sized. MiXCR, applied by TCRdb to the RT-PCR reads, yields one record per CDR3 protein. The data show around 2,000 distinct CDR3 sequences, about 1.5% seen once. Germline CDR1 and CDR2: LGHNA and YSLEER. CDR3 length: 14 amino acids. J was trimmed by 3 bases and V by 4 bases; bases with no gene match: 3. The sequence came from a human donor who was either an allogeneic HSCT recipient or a stem cell or donor lymphocyte infusion donor (not recorded which). It is not recorded whose cells these are; they may come from a transplant donor. Sequenced input: blood, either unsorted or a sorted T cell fraction (not recorded which). The chain couples TRBV4-3 to TRBJ2-7; 10 nucleotides line up with TRBD1. CDR3 nucleotide sequence: TGCGCCAGCAGCCGCGGGACAGGGGACTACGAGCAGTACTTC. This encodes CASSRGTGDYEQYF.